This T cell receptor (beta chain) stems from a study of blood T cell repertoires in COVID-19. Study background: Whether acute or convalescent, the COVID-19 samples came from the United States, Italy and Spain. In each case, the material was cDNA or gDNA derived from T cells, B-cell-depleted T cells, or PBMCs.

Data came from immunoSEQ multiplex PCR; TCRdb stores just in-frame clones and leaves some out. Altogether roughly 160,000 clones are present, approximately 80% being singletons, with the ten largest covering roughly 3.4%. Recovered participants had two consecutive negative NP/OP PCR tests, healthcare professional clearance, or symptom resolution. Germline lookup yields CDR1 LGHNA and CDR2 YNFKEQ. J was trimmed by 5 bases and V by 0 bases; bases with no gene match: 5. This CDR3 has 16 residues. The clonotype comes from a woman in her fifties or sixties who had recovered from COVID-19. The specimen sequenced was PBMCs or T cells enriched from blood (not recorded which). The chain is built from TRBV4-2 and TRBJ1-4, with 8 positions matching TRBD1. The DNA for the CDR3 is TGTGCCAGCAGCCAAGATCGGGACAGGAGGAATGAAAAACTGTTTTTT. Its translation is CASSQDRDRRNEKLFF.